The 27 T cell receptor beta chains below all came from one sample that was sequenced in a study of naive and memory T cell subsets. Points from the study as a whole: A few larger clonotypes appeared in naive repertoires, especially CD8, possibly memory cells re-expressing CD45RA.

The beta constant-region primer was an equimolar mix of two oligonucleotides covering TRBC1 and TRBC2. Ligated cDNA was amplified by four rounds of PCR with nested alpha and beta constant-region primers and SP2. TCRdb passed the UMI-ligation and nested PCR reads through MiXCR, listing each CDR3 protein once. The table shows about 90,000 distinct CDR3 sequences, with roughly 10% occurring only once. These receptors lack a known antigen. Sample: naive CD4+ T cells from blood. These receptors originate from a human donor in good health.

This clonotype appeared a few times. The CDR3 region is CASSLPGQDYGYTF. CDR3 nucleotide sequence: TGTGCCAGCAGTTTACCGGGACAGGACTATGGCTACACCTTC. V gene TRBV12-3 or TRBV12-4 combines with J gene TRBJ1-2; 8 bases match TRBD1. The CDR3 has 14 residues. After removal of 2 bases from V and 3 bases from J, the junction contained 2 bases not matched to a gene.

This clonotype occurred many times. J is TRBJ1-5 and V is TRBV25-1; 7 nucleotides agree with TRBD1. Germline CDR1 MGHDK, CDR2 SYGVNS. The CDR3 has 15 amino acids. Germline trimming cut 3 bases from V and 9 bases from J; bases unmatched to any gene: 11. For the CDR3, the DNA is TGTGCCAGCAGTGATTCCCGAGGACCAGGGGGGCCCCAGCATTTT. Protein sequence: CASSDSRGPGGPQHF.

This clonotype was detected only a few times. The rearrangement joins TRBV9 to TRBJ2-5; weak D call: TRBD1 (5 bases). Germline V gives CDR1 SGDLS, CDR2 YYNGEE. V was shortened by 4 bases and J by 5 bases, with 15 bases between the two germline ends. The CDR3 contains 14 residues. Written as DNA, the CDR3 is TGTGCCAGCAGCTTCCAGCAGGGATCGGAGACCCAGTACTTC. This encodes CASSFQQGSETQYF.

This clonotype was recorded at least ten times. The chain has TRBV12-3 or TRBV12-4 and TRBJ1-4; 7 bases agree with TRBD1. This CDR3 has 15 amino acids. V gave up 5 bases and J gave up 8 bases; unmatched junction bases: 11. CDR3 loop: CASSRPETGREKLFF. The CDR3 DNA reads TGTGCCAGCAGTCGGCCGGAGACAGGGCGGGAAAAACTGTTTTTT.

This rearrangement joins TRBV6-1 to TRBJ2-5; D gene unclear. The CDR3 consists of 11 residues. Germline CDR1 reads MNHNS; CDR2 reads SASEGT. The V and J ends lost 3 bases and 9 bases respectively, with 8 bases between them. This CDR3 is CASSDREPQYF. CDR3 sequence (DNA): TGTGCCAGCAGTGACAGAGAACCCCAGTACTTC.

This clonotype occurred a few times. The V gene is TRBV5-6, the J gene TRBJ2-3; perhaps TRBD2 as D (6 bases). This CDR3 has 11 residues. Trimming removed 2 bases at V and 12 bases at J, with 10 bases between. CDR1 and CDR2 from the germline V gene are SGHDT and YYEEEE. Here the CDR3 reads CASSFRGAQYF. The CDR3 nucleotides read TGTGCCAGCAGCTTTCGCGGGGCTCAGTATTTT.

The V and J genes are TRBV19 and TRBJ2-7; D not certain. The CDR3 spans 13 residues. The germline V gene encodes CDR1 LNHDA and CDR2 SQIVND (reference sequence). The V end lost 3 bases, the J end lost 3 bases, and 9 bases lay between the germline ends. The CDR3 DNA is TGTGCCAGTAGTATTGGTCAGAACTACGAGCAGTACTTC. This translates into CASSIGQNYEQYF.

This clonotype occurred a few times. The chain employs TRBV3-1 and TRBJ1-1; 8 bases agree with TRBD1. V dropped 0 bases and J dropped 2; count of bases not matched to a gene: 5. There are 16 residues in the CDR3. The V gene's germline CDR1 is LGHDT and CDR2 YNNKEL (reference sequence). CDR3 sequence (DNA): TGTGCCAGCAGCCAAGATCAGGGGGCTATTAACACTGAAGCTTTCTTT. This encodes CASSQDQGAINTEAFF.

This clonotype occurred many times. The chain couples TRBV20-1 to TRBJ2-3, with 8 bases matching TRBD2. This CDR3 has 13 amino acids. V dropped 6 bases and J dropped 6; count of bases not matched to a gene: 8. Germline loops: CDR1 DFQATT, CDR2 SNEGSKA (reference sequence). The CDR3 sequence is CSAAGGAVDTQYF. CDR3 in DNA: TGCAGTGCCGCCGGGGGGGCCGTTGATACGCAGTATTTT.

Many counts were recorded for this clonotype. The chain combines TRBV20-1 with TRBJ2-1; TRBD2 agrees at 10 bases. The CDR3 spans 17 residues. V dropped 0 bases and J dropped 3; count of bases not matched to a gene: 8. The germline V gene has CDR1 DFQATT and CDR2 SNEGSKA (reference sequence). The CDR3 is CSARDSPPSGSYNEQFF. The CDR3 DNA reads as TGCAGTGCTAGAGATAGCCCTCCTAGCGGGAGCTACAATGAGCAGTTCTTC.

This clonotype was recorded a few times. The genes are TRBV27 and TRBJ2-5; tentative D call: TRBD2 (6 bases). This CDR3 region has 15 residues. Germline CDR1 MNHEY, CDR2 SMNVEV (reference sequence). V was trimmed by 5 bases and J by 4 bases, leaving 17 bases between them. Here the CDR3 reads CASSPRRGNRETQYF. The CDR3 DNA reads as TGTGCCAGCAGTCCCCGGCGGGGAAACCGAGAGACCCAGTACTTC.

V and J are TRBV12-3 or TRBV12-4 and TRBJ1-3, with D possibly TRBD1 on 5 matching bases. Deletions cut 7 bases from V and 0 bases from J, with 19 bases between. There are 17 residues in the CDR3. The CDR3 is CASTSTRRDDSGNTIYF. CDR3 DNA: TGTGCCAGCACTTCTACTCGGAGGGACGACTCTGGAAACACCATATATTTT.

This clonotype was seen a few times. The CDR3: CSARDPKGGSTYNEQFF. In DNA form, the CDR3 reads TGCAGTGCTAGAGATCCGAAGGGCGGGAGCACCTACAATGAGCAGTTCTTC. The V call is TRBV20-1, the J call TRBJ2-1; 7 bases fit TRBD2. Trimming removed 0 bases from V and 2 bases from J; junction bases left unmatched: 10. CDR3 size: 17 residues. In germline, CDR1 is DFQATT, CDR2 SNEGSKA (reference sequence).

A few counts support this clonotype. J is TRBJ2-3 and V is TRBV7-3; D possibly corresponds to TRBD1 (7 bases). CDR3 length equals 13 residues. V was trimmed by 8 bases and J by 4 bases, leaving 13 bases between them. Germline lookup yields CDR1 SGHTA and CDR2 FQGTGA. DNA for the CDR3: TGTGCCAGCGGAGGGGGCCGGGCAGATACGCAGTATTTT. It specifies CASGGGRADTQYF.

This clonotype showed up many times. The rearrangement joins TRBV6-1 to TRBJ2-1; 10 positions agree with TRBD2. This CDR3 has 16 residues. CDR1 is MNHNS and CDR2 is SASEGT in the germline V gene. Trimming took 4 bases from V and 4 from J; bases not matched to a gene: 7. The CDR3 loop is CASSAVGLASYNEQFF. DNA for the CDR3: TGTGCCAGCAGTGCTGTGGGACTAGCGAGTTACAATGAGCAGTTCTTC.

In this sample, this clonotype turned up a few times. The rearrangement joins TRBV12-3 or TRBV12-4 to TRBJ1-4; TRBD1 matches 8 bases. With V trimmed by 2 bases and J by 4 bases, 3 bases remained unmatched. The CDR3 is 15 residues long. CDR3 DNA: TGTGCCAGCAGTTTATGGGACAGGCTTAATGAAAAACTGTTTTTT. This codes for CASSLWDRLNEKLFF.

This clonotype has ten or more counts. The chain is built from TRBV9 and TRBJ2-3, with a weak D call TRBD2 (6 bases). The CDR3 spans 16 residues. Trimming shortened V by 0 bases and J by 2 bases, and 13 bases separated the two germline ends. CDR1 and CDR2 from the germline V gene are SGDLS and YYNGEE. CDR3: CASSVASGGPTDTQYF. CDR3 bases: TGTGCCAGCAGCGTAGCCAGCGGAGGGCCCACAGATACGCAGTATTTT.

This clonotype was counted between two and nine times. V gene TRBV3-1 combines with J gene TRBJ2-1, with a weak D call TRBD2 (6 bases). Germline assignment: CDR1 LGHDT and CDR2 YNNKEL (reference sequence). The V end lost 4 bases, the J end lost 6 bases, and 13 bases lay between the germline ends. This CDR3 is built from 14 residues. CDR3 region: CASSPGTRGNEQFF. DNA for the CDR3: TGTGCCAGCAGCCCCGGGACTCGGGGCAATGAGCAGTTCTTC.

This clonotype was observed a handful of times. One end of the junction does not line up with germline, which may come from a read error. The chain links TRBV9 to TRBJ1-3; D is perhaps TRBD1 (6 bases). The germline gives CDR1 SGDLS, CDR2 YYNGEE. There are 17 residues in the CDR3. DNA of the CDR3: TGTGCCAGCAGCGTAGGTGGACAGTCCCAGCCTGGGAACACCATATATTTT. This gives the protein CASSVGGQSQPGNTIYF.

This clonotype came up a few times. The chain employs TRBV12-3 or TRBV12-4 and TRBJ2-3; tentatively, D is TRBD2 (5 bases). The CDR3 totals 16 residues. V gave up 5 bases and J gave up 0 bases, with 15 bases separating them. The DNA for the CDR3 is TGTGCCAGCAGTCTAGGGAGTAGCCTGAGCACAGATACGCAGTATTTT. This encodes CASSLGSSLSTDTQYF.

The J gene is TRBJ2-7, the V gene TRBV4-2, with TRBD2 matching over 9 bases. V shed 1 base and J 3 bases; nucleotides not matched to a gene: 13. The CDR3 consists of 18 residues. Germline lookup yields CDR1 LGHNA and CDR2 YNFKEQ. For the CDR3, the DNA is TGTGCCAGCAGCCAAGTCGGGACCGGGCGGGAGGGCCGCTACGAGCAGTACTTC. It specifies CASSQVGTGREGRYEQYF.

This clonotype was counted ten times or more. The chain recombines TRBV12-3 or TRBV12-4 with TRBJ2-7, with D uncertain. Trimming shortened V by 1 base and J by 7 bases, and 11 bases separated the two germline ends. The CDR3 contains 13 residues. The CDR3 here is CASSLGSLPEQYF. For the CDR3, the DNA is TGTGCCAGCAGTTTAGGCTCTCTCCCTGAGCAGTACTTC.

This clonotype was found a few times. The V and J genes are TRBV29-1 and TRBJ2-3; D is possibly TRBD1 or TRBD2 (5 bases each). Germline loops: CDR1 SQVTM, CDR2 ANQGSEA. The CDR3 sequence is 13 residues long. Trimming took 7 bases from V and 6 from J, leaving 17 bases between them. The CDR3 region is CSANLRDGDTQYF. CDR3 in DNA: TGCAGCGCCAATCTCCGGGACGGTGATACGCAGTATTTT.

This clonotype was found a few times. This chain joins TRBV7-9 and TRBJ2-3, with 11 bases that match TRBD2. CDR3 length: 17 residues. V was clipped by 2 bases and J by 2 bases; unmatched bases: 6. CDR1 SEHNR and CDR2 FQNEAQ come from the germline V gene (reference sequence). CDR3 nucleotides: TGTGCCAGCAGCTTATATGGGACTAGCGGCTTCACAGATACGCAGTATTTT. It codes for CASSLYGTSGFTDTQYF.

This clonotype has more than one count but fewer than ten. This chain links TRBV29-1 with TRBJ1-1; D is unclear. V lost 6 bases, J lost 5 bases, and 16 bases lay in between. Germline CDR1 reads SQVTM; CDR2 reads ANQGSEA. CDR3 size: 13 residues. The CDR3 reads CSVKGFSRTEAFF. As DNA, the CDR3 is TGCAGCGTGAAGGGTTTTTCGAGGACTGAAGCTTTCTTT.

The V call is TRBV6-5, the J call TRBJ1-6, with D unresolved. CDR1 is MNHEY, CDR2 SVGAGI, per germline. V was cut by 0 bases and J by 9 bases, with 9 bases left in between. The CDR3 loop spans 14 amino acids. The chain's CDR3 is CASSYSTPGSPLHF. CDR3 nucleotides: TGTGCCAGCAGTTACTCGACTCCCGGTTCACCCCTCCACTTT.

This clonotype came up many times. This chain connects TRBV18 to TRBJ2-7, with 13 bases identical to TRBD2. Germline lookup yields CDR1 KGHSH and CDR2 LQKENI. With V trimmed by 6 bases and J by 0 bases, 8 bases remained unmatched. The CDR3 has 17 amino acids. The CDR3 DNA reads TGTGCCAGCTCTAGATGGACTAGCGGGAGCAGCTCCTACGAGCAGTACTTC. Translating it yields CASSRWTSGSSSYEQYF. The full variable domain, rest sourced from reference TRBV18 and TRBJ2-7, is NAGVMQNPRHLVRRRGQEARLRCSPMKGHSHVYWYRQLPEEGLKFMVYLQKENIIDESGMPKERFSAEFPKEGPSILRIQQVVRGDSAAYFCASSRWTSGSSSYEQYFGPGTRLTVT.